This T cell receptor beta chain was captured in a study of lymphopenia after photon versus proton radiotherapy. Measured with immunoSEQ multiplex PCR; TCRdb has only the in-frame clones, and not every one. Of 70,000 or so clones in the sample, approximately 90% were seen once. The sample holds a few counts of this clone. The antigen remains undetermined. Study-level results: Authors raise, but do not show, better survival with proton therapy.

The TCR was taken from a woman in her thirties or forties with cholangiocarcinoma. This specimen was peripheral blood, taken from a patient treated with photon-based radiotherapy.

Here the CDR3 DNA reads TGTGCCAGCAGCTTAGGAGGCAGGGACAGTAATGAAAAACTGTTTTTT. This translates into CASSLGGRDSNEKLFF. The chain carries TRBV7-9 and TRBJ1-4; TRBD1 matches 7 bases. The CDR3 has 16 amino acids. V trimming: 1 base; J trimming: 4 bases; junction bases outside the gene matches: 6. Germline V gene lookup returns CDR1 SEHNR and CDR2 FQNEAQ (reference sequence).